This passage covers 32 T cell receptor beta chains from one sample sequenced in a study of OX40 agonist ivuxolimab in advanced cancers. The table came from immunoSEQ multiplex PCR; TCRdb's copy has only in-frame clones and leaves some out. The sample lists about 61,000 clones; about 88% were seen once. The sequences come from CD4+ or CD8+ T cells sorted from blood, collected in a trial of the OX40 agonist ivuxolimab. Source of these receptors: an adult with an advanced solid tumor such as melanoma, head and neck, liver or kidney cancer.

This clone came up a few times. The chain links TRBV5-1 to TRBJ2-5; 7 positions agree with TRBD2. The CDR3 consists of 14 residues. CDR1 is SGHRS and CDR2 is YFSETQ in the germline V gene. The V segment lost 5 bases and the J segment 1 base; nucleotides outside the gene matches: 5. The CDR3, as DNA: TGCGCCAGCAGTTCTCGGGGGGTCCAAGAGACCCAGTACTTC. It specifies CASSSRGVQETQYF.

This rearrangement joins TRBV28 to TRBJ2-4; 7 bases are shared with TRBD1. The ends lost 6 bases at V and 1 base at J; junction bases unmatched: 12. Germline CDR1 MDHEN, CDR2 SYDVKM. This CDR3 region has 17 residues. DNA for the CDR3: TGTGCCAGCAGCGAAAGGGACAGAGGGCAGGCCAAAAACATTCAGTACTTC. As protein: CASSERDRGQAKNIQYF.

CDR3 in amino acids: CSVRLRLVLQETQYF. Written as DNA, the CDR3 is TGCAGCGTTAGACTCCGCCTAGTCCTCCAAGAGACCCAGTACTTC. The chain is built from TRBV29-1 and TRBJ2-5; D ambiguous. In germline, CDR1 is SQVTM, CDR2 ANQGSEA. The CDR3 consists of 15 residues. The V end was cut by 5 bases, the J end by 1 base, with 17 bases between.

The chain links TRBV30 to TRBJ1-2; 8 bases are a match to TRBD1. Germline CDR1 and CDR2: GTSNPN and SVGIG (reference sequence). The junction had 10 bases not matched to a gene; V was cut back by 8 bases and J by 11 bases. The CDR3 is 11 residues long. The CDR3 coding sequence is TGTGCCCGAGACAGGGGATTAACGTACACCTTC. Protein sequence: CARDRGLTYTF. The full variable domain, completed using reference TRBV30 and TRBJ1-2, is SQTIHQWPATLVQPVGSPLSLECTVEGTSNPNLYWYRQAAGRGLQLLFYSVGIGQISSEVPQNLSASRPQDRQFILSSKKLLLSDSGFYLCARDRGLTYTFGSGTRLTVV.

The chain recombines TRBV9 with TRBJ1-1; no reliable D call. Germline V gives CDR1 SGDLS, CDR2 YYNGEE. Between the trimmed V and J ends, which lost 2 bases and 0 bases, there was a span of 8 bases. This CDR3 has 14 residues. The CDR3 DNA sequence: TGTGCCAGCAGCGTTGATTCCTTGAACACTGAAGCTTTCTTT. Translated: CASSVDSLNTEAFF.

This clone was found a few times. The chain uses TRBV7-2 and TRBJ2-1; 10 bases map to TRBD1. Unmatched junction bases numbered 8, after V lost 3 bases and J lost 6 bases. There are 16 residues in the CDR3. CDR1 and CDR2 from the germline V gene are SGHTA and FQGNSA. Here the CDR3 DNA reads TGTGCCAGCAGCTTTCAGAGGGGACAGGGGACCAATGAGCAGTTCTTC. The encoded protein is CASSFQRGQGTNEQFF.

A single count supports this clone. The chain carries TRBV10-3 and TRBJ2-3, with a weak D call TRBD1 (5 bases). V was trimmed by 7 bases and J by 2 bases, leaving 10 bases between them. The germline V gene encodes CDR1 ENHRY and CDR2 SYGVKD. The CDR3 has 13 residues. The CDR3 reads CAITSRDTDTQYF. The CDR3 DNA is TGTGCCATCACCTCCAGGGACACAGATACGCAGTATTTT.

The chain links TRBV19 to TRBJ2-2; 12 nucleotides align to TRBD2. The CDR3 extends over 15 amino acids. The J segment lost 4 bases and the V segment lost 5 bases, leaving 2 bases of the junction unmatched. CDR1 and CDR2 (germline): LNHDA, SQIVND (reference sequence). The CDR3 coding sequence is TGTGCCAGTAGTGCTAGCGGGAGGGGCACCGGGGAGCTGTTTTTT. Its translation is CASSASGRGTGELFF.

The chain links TRBV9 to TRBJ1-6, with unresolved D. This CDR3 is 15 amino acids long. Germline lookup yields CDR1 SGDLS and CDR2 YYNGEE. Trimming shortened V by 5 bases and J by 6 bases, and 15 bases separated the two germline ends. The CDR3 coding sequence is TGTGCCAGCAGTGGGCCGGGGATAGGTAATTCACCCCTCCACTTT. Translating gives CASSGPGIGNSPLHF.

This clone was counted between two and nine times. The same CDR3 can be traced to other DNA sequences in this sample. This chain joins TRBV9 and TRBJ2-7, with no clear D. Germline CDR1 reads SGDLS; CDR2 reads YYNGEE. The V gene lost 0 bases and the J gene lost 3 bases, with 10 bases spanning the gap. CDR3 length: 14 residues. CDR3 sequence (DNA): TGTGCCAGCAGCGTAGAGCCAGTGAGCTACGAGCAGTACTTC. Translated: CASSVEPVSYEQYF.

CDR3 nucleotides: TGCGCCAGCAGCCGAGGGGAGGTCGGAAACACCATATATTTT. Amino acid sequence: CASSRGEVGNTIYF. This chain links TRBV5-1 with TRBJ1-3, with a tentative D call TRBD1 (5 bases). Trimming cost V 4 bases and J 4 bases, with 12 bases left between them. Germline V gives CDR1 SGHRS, CDR2 YFSETQ. The CDR3 sequence is 14 residues long.

The chain employs TRBV5-1 and TRBJ1-1; D is ambiguous. The CDR3 covers 14 residues. V gave up 3 bases and J gave up 1 base, with 10 bases separating them. Germline CDR1 is SGHRS and CDR2 is YFSETQ. CDR3: CASSSYIGNTEAFF. In nucleotides, the CDR3 is TGCGCCAGCAGCTCCTATATAGGGAACACTGAAGCTTTCTTT.

Comments on this clone: Other DNA sequences in this specimen translate into the identical CDR3. V and J are TRBV7-2 and TRBJ2-5; 11 bases map to TRBD2. This CDR3 is built from 16 residues. The V segment lost 5 bases and the J segment 1 base; nucleotides outside the gene matches: 6. Germline values: CDR1 SGHTA, CDR2 FQGNSA. This chain's CDR3 is CASSQRLAGLQETQYF. CDR3 in DNA: TGTGCCAGCAGCCAACGACTAGCGGGGCTCCAAGAGACCCAGTACTTC. The full variable domain, rest sourced from reference TRBV7-2 and TRBJ2-5, is GAGVSQSPSNKVTEKGKDVELRCDPISGHTALYWYRQSLGQGLEFLIYFQGNSAPDKSGLPSDRFSAERTGGSVSTLTIQRTQQEDSAVYLCASSQRLAGLQETQYFGPGTRLLVL.

Worth noting for this clone: At one end the junction does not follow the germline gene, possibly because of a read error. The chain joins TRBV7-2 to TRBJ1-2; 9 bases align to TRBD1. CDR1 SGHTA and CDR2 FQGNSA come from the germline V gene. The length of the CDR3 is 14 residues. CDR3 sequence: CVSSQSGTGYGYTF. The CDR3 nucleotides read TGTGTCAGCAGCCAGTCCGGGACAGGGTATGGCTACACCTTC.

The chain couples TRBV2 to TRBJ2-6; D may be TRBD1 or TRBD2 (7 bases each). The CDR3 runs 15 residues. The V gene lost 8 bases and the J gene lost 2 bases, with 13 bases spanning the gap. Per the germline V gene, CDR1 is SNHLY and CDR2 is FYNNEI. CDR3 sequence (DNA): TGTGCCAGCTGCAGGGGGGGAGCTGGGGCCAACGTCCTGACTTTC. Translating gives CASCRGGAGANVLTF.

This chain connects TRBV6-5 to TRBJ2-1, with D perhaps assigned TRBD1 or TRBD2 (5 bases each). Trimming pared 0 bases from V and 6 bases from J, leaving 9 bases between. Germline CDR1 and CDR2: MNHEY and SVGAGI. CDR3 length equals 14 residues. Written as DNA, the CDR3 is TGTGCCAGCAGTTACTCGGGGGTATGCAATGAGCAGTTCTTC. This translates into CASSYSGVCNEQFF.

This clone was counted a single time. This chain connects TRBV9 to TRBJ2-7; 10 positions match TRBD1. The CDR3 spans 15 residues. Germline V lookup: CDR1 SGDLS, CDR2 YYNGEE. The J segment lost 3 bases and the V segment lost 0 bases, leaving 3 bases of the junction unmatched. DNA for the CDR3: TGTGCCAGCAGCGTAGCCGGGACAGGGGACTACGAGCAGTACTTC. Its translation is CASSVAGTGDYEQYF.

The chain carries TRBV28 and TRBJ1-2; 10 nucleotides line up with TRBD1. Germline trimming cut 6 bases from V and 4 bases from J; bases unmatched to any gene: 11. The CDR3 consists of 16 residues. Germline values: CDR1 MDHEN, CDR2 SYDVKM. Written as DNA, the CDR3 is TGTGCCAGCAGCCGCCCAAGGGGACAGGGGAGCTATGGCTACACCTTC. Translated: CASSRPRGQGSYGYTF.

This chain uses TRBV27 with TRBJ1-2; D is possibly TRBD1 (5 bases). Trimming took off 2 bases at V and 6 bases at J, with 16 bases between the two ends. Germline V lookup: CDR1 MNHEY, CDR2 SMNVEV (reference sequence). The length of the CDR3 is 15 residues. CDR3 DNA sequence: TGTGCCAGCAGTTTAGGGTTAACAGGCCTCGATGGCTACACCTTC. Translation: CASSLGLTGLDGYTF.

This clone has a handful of counts. The chain recombines TRBV10-1 with TRBJ2-7; D possibly corresponds to TRBD2 (6 bases). V lost 6 bases, J lost 0 bases, and 12 bases lay in between. Looked up from germline, CDR1 is WNHNN and CDR2 is SYGVQD (reference sequence). The CDR3 is 14 residues long. The CDR3 nucleotides are TGCGCCAGCAGCGCCGGGACTGCCTCCTACGAGCAGTACTTC. This gives the protein CASSAGTASYEQYF.

V and J are TRBV29-1 and TRBJ2-5; 12 bases are a match to TRBD2. Trimming cost V 1 base and J 4 bases; bases outside gene matches: 10. The CDR3 is made up of 17 amino acids. Germline V gene data show CDR1 as SQVTM and CDR2 as ANQGSEA. The CDR3 sequence: CSVEVPLAGGRGETQYF. CDR3 coding DNA: TGCAGCGTTGAAGTCCCTCTAGCGGGGGGGCGTGGAGAGACCCAGTACTTC.

This chain uses TRBV15 with TRBJ2-6; D tentatively fits TRBD1 or TRBD2 (5 bases each). Trimming left V 4 bases short and J 4 bases short, with 11 bases between. Germline values: CDR1 LNHNV, CDR2 YYDKDF (reference sequence). CDR3 length equals 15 residues. This chain's CDR3 is CATSTGSGGANVLTF. The CDR3 DNA sequence: TGTGCCACCAGCACAGGGTCGGGGGGGGCCAACGTCCTGACTTTC.

The chain links TRBV7-3 to TRBJ2-5; TRBD2 aligns across 8 bases. Germline CDR1 reads SGHTA; CDR2 reads FQGTGA. Losses at the gene ends were 4 bases for V and 7 bases for J; bases not matched to a gene: 5. The CDR3 is made up of 13 amino acids. The CDR3 nucleotides are TGTGCCAGCAGCTCGGGACTAGGTGGGACCCAGTACTTC. Translation: CASSSGLGGTQYF.

The J gene is TRBJ1-3, the V gene TRBV6-1; tentative D call: TRBD1 (5 bases). V was cut by 4 bases and J by 2 bases, with 18 bases left in between. CDR1 is MNHNS and CDR2 is SASEGT in the germline V gene. The CDR3 runs 17 residues. CDR3 sequence (DNA): TGTGCCAGCAGTGCTACGGGGCTAACAGAGGCTGGAAACACCATATATTTT. Translating it yields CASSATGLTEAGNTIYF.

The chain joins TRBV5-1 to TRBJ1-1; D ambiguous. CDR1 SGHRS and CDR2 YFSETQ come from the germline V gene. V shed 4 bases and J shed 0 bases, with 10 bases lying between them. The CDR3 consists of 14 residues. Here the CDR3 reads CASSRTAMNTEAFF. The CDR3 DNA reads TGCGCCAGCAGCCGGACCGCCATGAACACTGAAGCTTTCTTT.

This clone was counted a few times. This chain uses TRBV5-1 with TRBJ2-3; no reliable D call. Trimming shortened V by 0 bases and J by 2 bases, and 10 bases separated the two germline ends. CDR3 length equals 15 residues. Germline values: CDR1 SGHRS, CDR2 YFSETQ. CDR3 protein: CASSLVGSATDTQYF. The CDR3 region has the DNA TGCGCCAGCAGCTTGGTTGGCTCAGCCACAGATACGCAGTATTTT.

The rearrangement uses TRBV28 and TRBJ2-1; 9 nucleotides line up with TRBD2. V lost 4 bases and J lost 9; bases outside the gene matches: 10. Germline CDR1 MDHEN, CDR2 SYDVKM. The CDR3 has 15 residues. The DNA of the CDR3 is TGTGCCAGCAGTTCCCGGGGCGGGAGGGCCGCTGAGCAGTTCTTC. Translated: CASSSRGGRAAEQFF.

The V gene is TRBV19, the J gene TRBJ2-3; TRBD2 agrees at 10 bases. Germline V lookup: CDR1 LNHDA, CDR2 SQIVND (reference sequence). The CDR3 totals 16 residues. Trimming cost V 3 bases and J 5 bases; bases outside gene matches: 8. This chain's CDR3 is CASSIVLGLAIDTQYF. CDR3 nucleotides: TGTGCCAGTAGTATCGTTTTGGGACTAGCGATAGATACGCAGTATTTT.

The V call is TRBV4-1, the J call TRBJ2-1; perhaps TRBD2 as D (7 bases). V was clipped by 0 bases and J by 0 bases, with 15 bases between them. CDR1 MGHRA and CDR2 YSYEKL come from the germline V gene. This CDR3 is 18 amino acids long. The CDR3 DNA reads TGCGCCAGCAGCCAAGAAGGCCTGGCGGGGGCCTCCTACAATGAGCAGTTCTTC. It is translated as CASSQEGLAGASYNEQFF.

This chain links TRBV9 with TRBJ1-4; D unresolved. CDR3 size: 14 residues. Trimming stripped 3 bases from V and 4 bases from J, with 10 bases between. From germline, CDR1 is SGDLS and CDR2 YYNGEE. The DNA for the CDR3 is TGTGCCAGCAGCGCTGGGTGGGGTAATGAAAAACTGTTTTTT. It is translated as CASSAGWGNEKLFF.

The V gene is TRBV2, the J gene TRBJ2-1, with a possible D match to TRBD2 (6 bases). The CDR3 loop spans 14 amino acids. Germline V gene lookup returns CDR1 SNHLY and CDR2 FYNNEI. Between the trimmed V and J ends, which lost 4 bases and 3 bases, there was a span of 10 bases. CDR3 nucleotides: TGTGCCAGCAGTGGCGGGGCCGACTACAATGAGCAGTTCTTC. Residues: CASSGGADYNEQFF.

This clone was seen only a few times. Distinct nucleotide sequences in the sample also encode this CDR3. The chain's CDR3 is CSPQGPYEQYF. The DNA of the CDR3 is TGCAGCCCCCAGGGGCCGTACGAGCAGTACTTC. V is TRBV20-1 and J is TRBJ2-7; D might be TRBD1 (6 bases). Germline CDR1 reads DFQATT; CDR2 reads SNEGSKA (reference sequence). The CDR3 is made up of 11 amino acids.